This TCR beta chain was identified during a study of spatial heterogeneity in lung cancer. Study conclusions and caveats: The appearance of ubiquitous expanded tumor TCRs in blood was greater at resection than follow-up.

TCRdb passed the 5' RACE reads through MiXCR, listing each CDR3 protein once. The sample yields around 92,000 distinct CDR3 sequences, less than 15% seen once. With regard to this clonotype: Antigen unknown.

Noted time point: sample taken at primary tumor resection. Researchers sequenced whole RNA taken from tumor, nontumor lung or frozen PBMC without sorting. CDR1 and CDR2 (germline): SGHVS, FNYEAQ. The CDR3 is 15 amino acids. The ends were cut back, 0 bases at V and 7 bases at J, with 10 bases in the middle. V and J are TRBV7-6 and TRBJ1-6, with D perhaps TRBD1 (5 bases). The source of this sequence is a male donor with early-stage non-small cell lung cancer. Material: PBMCs, obtained at surgery. CDR3 residues: CASSLAGAGNSPLHF. The CDR3, as DNA: TGTGCCAGCAGCTTAGCAGGGGCAGGGAATTCACCCCTCCACTTT.